This entry lists 21 T cell receptor beta chains sequenced from one sample in a study of blood T cell repertoires in COVID-19. Assay used: immunoSEQ multiplex PCR; TCRdb lists only in-frame clones, some missing. The table lists 85,000 to 100,000 clones, about 88% of them singletons. The sequencing input was peripheral blood. Receptors originate from a man in his 60s with acute or convalescent COVID-19.

The chain links TRBV28 to TRBJ1-2; tentative D call: TRBD1 (6 bases). V gave up 8 bases and J gave up 2 bases, with 15 bases separating them. Looked up from germline, CDR1 is MDHEN and CDR2 is SYDVKM. CDR3 length equals 14 residues. DNA of the CDR3: TGTGCCAGCCTACGCACAGGGCCAAACTATGGCTACACCTTC. It is translated as CASLRTGPNYGYTF.

The J gene is TRBJ1-6, the V gene TRBV10-1; 11 bases fit TRBD1. Germline CDR1 and CDR2: WNHNN and SYGVQD (reference sequence). J lost 6 bases, V lost 6 bases, and 1 base had no gene match. The CDR3 runs 14 residues. In DNA form, the CDR3 reads TGCGCCAGCAGGGGACAGGGGGGTAATTCACCCCTCCACTTT. It yields the protein CASRGQGGNSPLHF.

CDR3 DNA: TGCAGCGTTGTTTTGGGGGCGCCGGGTGGCTACACCTTC. Its translation: CSVVLGAPGGYTF. V and J are TRBV29-1 and TRBJ1-2; tentatively, D is TRBD1 (6 bases). The CDR3 is 13 residues long. The germline gives CDR1 SQVTM, CDR2 ANQGSEA. Trimming pared 4 bases from V and 7 bases from J, leaving 16 bases between.

This chain uses TRBV30 with TRBJ1-1, with a tentative D call TRBD1 (5 bases). CDR1 GTSNPN and CDR2 SVGIG come from the germline V gene (reference sequence). The V end was cut by 3 bases, the J end by 8 bases, with 7 bases between. The CDR3 totals 10 residues. The CDR3 loop is CAWSAGEAFF. In DNA, the CDR3 is TGTGCCTGGAGCGCAGGGGAAGCTTTCTTT.

J is TRBJ2-2 and V is TRBV5-6; 9 nucleotides line up with TRBD2. V lost 4 bases and J lost 6; bases outside the gene matches: 10. CDR3 length: 16 residues. Per germline, CDR1 SGHDT and CDR2 YYEEEE. The CDR3 spells CASSNSGSRHPGELFF. DNA for the CDR3: TGTGCCAGCAGCAATAGCGGGAGTCGTCATCCCGGGGAGCTGTTTTTT.

The chain combines TRBV19 with TRBJ2-3; 14 nucleotides line up with TRBD2. The CDR3 consists of 17 residues. Germline V gene sequence: CDR1 LNHDA, CDR2 SQIVND (reference sequence). After removal of 6 bases from V and 5 bases from J, the junction contained 10 bases not matched to a gene. CDR3 in amino acids: CASRGLAGGRWGDTQYF. The CDR3 DNA reads as TGTGCCAGTAGAGGACTAGCGGGAGGCCGATGGGGAGATACGCAGTATTTT. Filled out from reference TRBV19 and TRBJ2-3, the complete variable domain reads DGGITQSPKYLFRKEGQNVTLSCEQNLNHDAMYWYRQDPGQGLRLIYYSQIVNDFQKGDIAEGYSVSREKKESFPLTVTSAQKNPTAFYLCASRGLAGGRWGDTQYFGPGTRLTVL.

The V call is TRBV6-1, the J call TRBJ1-1; D uncertain. Trimming cost V 2 bases and J 2 bases, with 9 bases left between them. The CDR3 has 14 amino acids. Germline-derived CDR1 and CDR2 are MNHNS and SASEGT. Written as DNA, the CDR3 is TGTGCCAGCAGTGAAACAGTAACTAACACTGAAGCTTTCTTT. Translated, it gives CASSETVTNTEAFF.

This clone appeared a few times. The chain links TRBV30 to TRBJ1-2; no firm D call. This CDR3 comprises 11 residues. Trimming removed 5 bases from V and 4 bases from J, with 8 bases in between. Germline lookup yields CDR1 GTSNPN and CDR2 SVGIG (reference sequence). CDR3 residues: CAWSSVYGYTF. The CDR3 DNA is TGTGCCTGGTCGTCCGTCTATGGCTACACCTTC.

V is TRBV5-1 and J is TRBJ1-1; 7 nucleotides match TRBD1. Trimming cost V 4 bases and J 11 bases; bases outside gene matches: 5. This CDR3 has 11 residues. Germline V gene lookup returns CDR1 SGHRS and CDR2 YFSETQ. The CDR3 nucleotides are TGCGCCAGCAGCGAGGGGGCTTACGCTTTCTTT. This codes for CASSEGAYAFF. The full variable domain, with the rest looked up from reference TRBV5-1 and TRBJ1-1, is KAGVTQTPRYLIKTRGQQVTLSCSPISGHRSVSWYQQTPGQGLQFLFEYFSETQRNKGNFPGRFSGRQFSNSRSEMNVSTLELGDSALYLCASSEGAYAFFGQGTRLTVV.

The V gene is TRBV29-1, the J gene TRBJ2-3; 8 nucleotides line up with TRBD2. This CDR3 contains 12 residues. The germline V gene has CDR1 SQVTM and CDR2 ANQGSEA. V lost 6 bases to trimming and J lost 6 bases; unmatched junction nucleotides: 5. The CDR3 DNA reads TGCAGCGTCGGACTAGCAGCCGATACGCAGTATTTT. Residues: CSVGLAADTQYF.

V gene TRBV5-1 combines with J gene TRBJ2-3; TRBD2 matches 12 bases. V lost 4 bases, J lost 4 bases, and 4 bases stayed unmatched. The germline V gene has CDR1 SGHRS and CDR2 YFSETQ. This CDR3 comprises 15 residues. The CDR3 reads CASSLLAGGSDTQYF. The CDR3 nucleotides read TGCGCCAGCAGCCTACTAGCGGGGGGATCAGATACGCAGTATTTT.

The chain has TRBV11-3 and TRBJ1-1; TRBD1 matches at 11 bases. CDR1 and CDR2 (germline): SGHNT, YENEEA. The trim removed 5 bases at V and 3 bases at J, leaving 5 bases unmatched. This CDR3 is built from 15 residues. CDR3 in DNA: TGTGCCAGCAGCCAAAAGGGACAGGGGGACACTGAAGCTTTCTTT. As protein: CASSQKGQGDTEAFF.

The chain combines TRBV4-2 with TRBJ1-2; perhaps TRBD1 as D (5 bases). Trimming shortened V by 0 bases and J by 0 bases, and 11 bases separated the two germline ends. The CDR3 runs 16 residues. In germline, CDR1 is LGHNA, CDR2 YNFKEQ. In DNA form, the CDR3 reads TGTGCCAGCAGCCAAGATTTGGGGGGTTCTAACTATGGCTACACCTTC. Protein product: CASSQDLGGSNYGYTF.

The rearrangement joins TRBV29-1 to TRBJ2-4; D not certain. The CDR3 has 13 amino acids. Germline CDR1 reads SQVTM; CDR2 reads ANQGSEA. The V end lost 5 bases, the J end lost 2 bases, and 10 bases lay between the germline ends. CDR3 loop: CSVLRPPKNIQYF. Written as DNA, the CDR3 is TGCAGCGTTTTGCGTCCCCCCAAAAACATTCAGTACTTC.

This chain links TRBV19 with TRBJ1-2; 7 nucleotides match TRBD1. There are 13 residues in the CDR3. Germline V gene data show CDR1 as LNHDA and CDR2 as SQIVND (reference sequence). Losses at the gene ends were 4 bases for V and 7 bases for J; bases not matched to a gene: 6. CDR3 DNA sequence: TGTGCCAGTAGTAACACAGGGGAAGCTGGCTACACCTTC. It codes for CASSNTGEAGYTF.

J is TRBJ1-6 and V is TRBV25-1; no clear D gene. V lost 1 base and J lost 13, with 8 bases in between. CDR3 length: 12 residues. The germline CDR1 and CDR2 sequences are MGHDK and SYGVNS. The CDR3: CASSESLFPLHF. The CDR3 DNA reads as TGTGCCAGCAGTGAATCCCTCTTCCCCCTCCACTTT.

This clone was detected only once. The chain combines TRBV30 with TRBJ2-2; possibly TRBD2 for D (5 bases). Germline V CDR1 and CDR2: GTSNPN, SVGIG (reference sequence). This CDR3 is built from 15 residues. Trimming removed 2 bases from V and 1 base from J, with 11 bases in between. CDR3 sequence: CAWSSGNRNTGELFF. The CDR3 DNA follows: TGTGCCTGGAGTTCGGGGAATCGGAACACCGGGGAGCTGTTTTTT.

This sequence joins TRBV5-4 and TRBJ2-7; TRBD2 is a possible D gene (8 bases). CDR3 length equals 16 residues. Germline V gene sequence: CDR1 SGHNT, CDR2 YYREEE (reference sequence). The V end was cut by 0 bases, the J end by 1 base, with 14 bases between. The CDR3 nucleotides are TGTGCCAGCAGCTTGGTAGCGGGACAGCAGTCCTACGAGCAGTACTTC. It encodes CASSLVAGQQSYEQYF. Full variable domain (missing parts from reference TRBV5-4 and TRBJ2-7): ETGVTQSPTHLIKTRGQQVTLRCSSQSGHNTVSWYQQALGQGPQFIFQYYREEENGRGNFPPRFSGLQFPNYSSELNVNALELDDSALYLCASSLVAGQQSYEQYFGPGTRLTVT.

This chain joins TRBV30 and TRBJ2-2, with D possibly matching TRBD1 (5 bases). The V gene lost 4 bases and the J gene lost 8 bases, with 14 bases spanning the gap. CDR3 length equals 13 residues. The germline V gene has CDR1 GTSNPN and CDR2 SVGIG (reference sequence). CDR3 coding DNA: TGTGCCTGGACGCGACAGAGAGCTGGGGAGCTGTTTTTT. Encoded protein: CAWTRQRAGELFF. The whole variable domain, remainder taken from reference TRBV30 and TRBJ2-2, is SQTIHQWPATLVQPVGSPLSLECTVEGTSNPNLYWYRQAAGRGLQLLFYSVGIGQISSEVPQNLSASRPQDRQFILSSKKLLLSDSGFYLCAWTRQRAGELFFGEGSRLTVL.

The V call is TRBV9, the J call TRBJ2-7; 10 positions match TRBD1. CDR1 SGDLS and CDR2 YYNGEE come from the germline V gene. The CDR3 consists of 14 residues. V was pared by 3 bases and J by 6 bases, with 6 bases of the junction left unmatched. The CDR3 loop reads CASSGPGQGREQYF. In DNA form, the CDR3 reads TGTGCCAGCAGCGGACCGGGACAGGGGCGCGAGCAGTACTTC.

In its sample, this clone was seen a few times. The chain has TRBV19 and TRBJ2-1; D possibly corresponds to TRBD1 (5 bases). The CDR3 is made up of 13 amino acids. The V gene lost 10 bases and the J gene lost 1 base, with 11 bases spanning the gap. Per germline, CDR1 LNHDA and CDR2 SQIVND (reference sequence). The CDR3 sequence: CATRAGSYNEQFF. Written as DNA, the CDR3 is TGTGCCACCCGGGCAGGGTCCTACAATGAGCAGTTCTTC.